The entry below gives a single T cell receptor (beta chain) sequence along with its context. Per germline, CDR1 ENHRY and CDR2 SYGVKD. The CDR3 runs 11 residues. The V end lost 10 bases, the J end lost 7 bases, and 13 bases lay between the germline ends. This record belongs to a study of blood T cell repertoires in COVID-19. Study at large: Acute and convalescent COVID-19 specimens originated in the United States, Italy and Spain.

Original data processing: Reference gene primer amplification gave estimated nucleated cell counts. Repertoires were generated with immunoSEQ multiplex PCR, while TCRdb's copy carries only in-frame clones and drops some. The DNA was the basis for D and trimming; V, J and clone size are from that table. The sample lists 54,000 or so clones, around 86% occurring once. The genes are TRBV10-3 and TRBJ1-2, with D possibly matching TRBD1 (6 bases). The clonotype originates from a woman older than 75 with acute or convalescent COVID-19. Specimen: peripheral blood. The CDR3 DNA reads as TGTGCCACCACAGGGTTGAGTGGCTACACCTTC. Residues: CATTGLSGYTF.